Below, 22 T cell receptor beta chains from the same sample are listed, as sequenced in a study of T cell changes during pregnancy in multiple sclerosis. TCRdb's table, derived via immunoSEQ multiplex PCR, lists solely in-frame clones and lacks some. This sample has approximately 41,000 clones, with roughly 92% found just once. Sequences were derived from CD4+ T cells from peripheral blood mononuclear cells, sampled in the first trimester of pregnancy. All receptors come from a female donor with multiple sclerosis, enrolled in a pregnancy study.

This clone was counted a few times. V gene TRBV9 combines with J gene TRBJ2-7; TRBD1 matches at 12 bases. J was trimmed by 6 bases and V by 4 bases; bases with no gene match: 8. Germline CDR1 SGDLS, CDR2 YYNGEE. CDR3 size: 15 residues. CDR3 DNA: TGTGCCAGCAGCACGTCCGGGACAGGGGGCGGCGAGCAGTACTTC. It encodes CASSTSGTGGGEQYF. Filled out from reference TRBV9 and TRBJ2-7, the complete variable domain reads DSGVTQTPKHLITATGQRVTLRCSPRSGDLSVYWYQQSLDQGLQFLIQYYNGEERAKGNILERFSAQQFPDLHSELNLSSLELGDSALYFCASSTSGTGGGEQYFGPGTRLTVT.

The chain employs TRBV18 and TRBJ2-7; D may be TRBD2 (7 bases). V was cut by 4 bases and J by 6 bases, with 16 bases left in between. This CDR3 has 14 amino acids. Germline CDR1 KGHSH, CDR2 LQKENI. CDR3 DNA: TGTGCCAGCTCACTCCTCGAAAGGGGGGGCGAGCAGTACTTC. Protein sequence: CASSLLERGGEQYF. Full variable domain (remainder filled in from reference TRBV18 and TRBJ2-7): NAGVMQNPRHLVRRRGQEARLRCSPMKGHSHVYWYRQLPEEGLKFMVYLQKENIIDESGMPKERFSAEFPKEGPSILRIQQVVRGDSAAYFCASSLLERGGEQYFGPGTRLTVT.

CDR3 DNA: TGTGCCAGCAGCTTGGCAGGATATGGCTACACCTTC. Its translation: CASSLAGYGYTF. The rearrangement links TRBV5-8 to TRBJ1-2; D ambiguous. Germline V gene data show CDR1 as SGHTS and CDR2 as YDEGEE. The CDR3 has 12 amino acids. V was pared by 0 bases and J by 5 bases, with 5 bases between.

This clone was found a few times. The chain uses TRBV28 and TRBJ1-1, with D possibly TRBD1 on 5 matching bases. Germline V gene sequence: CDR1 MDHEN, CDR2 SYDVKM. The CDR3 runs to 16 residues. V dropped 3 bases and J dropped 0 bases, with 14 bases sitting between them. In DNA form, the CDR3 reads TGTGCCAGCAGTTTGGCAAACAGGAAAATGAACACTGAAGCTTTCTTT. Encoded protein: CASSLANRKMNTEAFF.

This sequence joins TRBV29-1 and TRBJ2-5; D is unresolved. In germline, CDR1 is SQVTM, CDR2 ANQGSEA. V dropped 7 bases and J dropped 4 bases, with 19 bases sitting between them. The CDR3 totals 14 residues. This chain's CDR3 is CSGSAGVNRETQYF. CDR3 in DNA: TGCAGCGGCTCGGCAGGCGTCAACCGAGAGACCCAGTACTTC.

The chain carries TRBV19 and TRBJ1-5; possibly TRBD1 for D (5 bases). Germline CDR1 reads LNHDA; CDR2 reads SQIVND (reference sequence). Between the trimmed V and J ends, which lost 1 base and 5 bases, there was a span of 9 bases. The CDR3 runs to 14 residues. This CDR3 is CASSIGGRHQPQHF. In nucleotides, the CDR3 is TGTGCCAGTAGTATAGGGGGCAGGCATCAGCCCCAGCATTTT.

J is TRBJ2-1 and V is TRBV18, with D unresolved. Germline CDR1 KGHSH, CDR2 LQKENI. The CDR3 runs to 14 residues. V was trimmed by 2 bases and J by 9 bases, leaving 14 bases between them. CDR3 in amino acids: CASSPKTSTGEQFF. The CDR3 DNA reads TGTGCCAGCTCACCAAAGACGAGTACGGGTGAGCAGTTCTTC. The full variable domain, its missing parts supplied by reference TRBV18 and TRBJ2-1, is NAGVMQNPRHLVRRRGQEARLRCSPMKGHSHVYWYRQLPEEGLKFMVYLQKENIIDESGMPKERFSAEFPKEGPSILRIQQVVRGDSAAYFCASSPKTSTGEQFFGPGTRLTVL.

J is TRBJ2-6 and V is TRBV10-3; TRBD1 is a possible D gene (5 bases). Germline assignment: CDR1 ENHRY and CDR2 SYGVKD. The CDR3 spans 15 residues. Trimming stripped 8 bases from V and 0 bases from J, with 11 bases between. CDR3 residues: CAIAPDISGANVLTF. The CDR3 region has the DNA TGTGCCATCGCCCCGGACATCTCTGGGGCCAACGTCCTGACTTTC.

The chain has TRBV28 and TRBJ1-3; no clear D gene. This CDR3 has 11 amino acids. V lost 10 bases to trimming and J lost 11 bases, with 15 bases between them. The germline gives CDR1 MDHEN, CDR2 SYDVKM. This chain's CDR3 is CATKAGWAIYF. CDR3 bases: TGTGCCACAAAAGCCGGGTGGGCCATATATTTT.

The V call is TRBV19, the J call TRBJ1-5, with a possible D match to TRBD1 (6 bases). The germline CDR1 and CDR2 sequences are LNHDA and SQIVND (reference sequence). The length of the CDR3 is 16 residues. V was cut by 6 bases and J by 1 base, with 16 bases left in between. CDR3 DNA: TGTGCCAGTAGAAACAGGGTAATCGGGAGCAATCAGCCCCAGCATTTT. Residues: CASRNRVIGSNQPQHF. The full variable domain, in which reference TRBV19 and TRBJ1-5 provide the parts outside the CDR3, is DGGITQSPKYLFRKEGQNVTLSCEQNLNHDAMYWYRQDPGQGLRLIYYSQIVNDFQKGDIAEGYSVSREKKESFPLTVTSAQKNPTAFYLCASRNRVIGSNQPQHFGDGTRLSIL.

The CDR3 nucleotides read TGTGCCCTCCGGAGACCCAACTATGGCTACACCTTC. Encoded protein: CALRRPNYGYTF. This rearrangement joins TRBV28 to TRBJ1-2; D not certain. The CDR3 totals 12 residues. Trimming shortened V by 11 bases and J by 2 bases, and 12 bases separated the two germline ends. The V gene's germline CDR1 is MDHEN and CDR2 SYDVKM.

The J gene is TRBJ1-2, the V gene TRBV5-4; D gene unclear. CDR3 length equals 14 residues. Trimming left V 4 bases short and J 8 bases short, with 18 bases between. From germline, CDR1 is SGHNT and CDR2 YYREEE (reference sequence). CDR3 sequence (DNA): TGTGCCAGCAGCGACCCCAGGCTTCCCCACGGCTACACCTTC. Translated: CASSDPRLPHGYTF.

This clone was counted between two and nine times. J is TRBJ2-7 and V is TRBV7-8; D not certain. Germline lookup yields CDR1 SGHVS and CDR2 FQNEAQ. The V gene lost 3 bases and the J gene lost 2 bases, with 14 bases spanning the gap. The CDR3 covers 15 residues. The CDR3 DNA sequence: TGTGCCAGCAGCTTGAAGTCTACTCTTACCTACGAGCAGTACTTC. Protein sequence: CASSLKSTLTYEQYF.

This chain connects TRBV25-1 to TRBJ2-7; TRBD2 aligns across 8 bases. Germline V CDR1 and CDR2: MGHDK, SYGVNS. Trimming at V came to 8 bases and at J to 0 bases, leaving 9 bases not matched to a gene. This CDR3 is built from 15 residues. CDR3 in DNA: TGTGCCAGCGAGACCTCTAGCGGGCTCTCCTACGAGCAGTACTTC. Translated, it gives CASETSSGLSYEQYF.

The V and J genes are TRBV28 and TRBJ2-7; D not certain. CDR1 is MDHEN and CDR2 is SYDVKM in the germline V gene. The CDR3 is made up of 12 amino acids. Trimming pared 5 bases from V and 2 bases from J, leaving 7 bases between. The CDR3 region has the DNA TGTGCCAGCAGTCCCATCACCTACGAGCAGTACTTC. It is translated as CASSPITYEQYF.

This chain joins TRBV2 and TRBJ2-7; TRBD1 might be the D (5 bases). V lost 2 bases to trimming and J lost 2 bases, with 13 bases between them. The V gene's germline CDR1 is SNHLY and CDR2 FYNNEI. CDR3 length: 15 amino acids. CDR3 protein: CASSESRGSTYEQYF. In DNA form, the CDR3 reads TGTGCCAGCAGTGAAAGTAGGGGCAGCACCTACGAGCAGTACTTC.

This clone was seen only once. The V call is TRBV5-4, the J call TRBJ2-5, with 10 bases that match TRBD2. V gave up 2 bases and J gave up 6 bases; unmatched junction bases: 10. CDR1 and CDR2 (germline): SGHNT, YYREEE (reference sequence). The CDR3 consists of 16 residues. The CDR3 is CASSLSLAGVRKTQYF. The DNA of the CDR3 is TGTGCCAGCAGCTTAAGCCTAGCGGGAGTGAGGAAGACCCAGTACTTC.

The DNA for the CDR3 is TGTGCCAGCAGCCCCAGGGGGCGGAACACTGAAGCTTTCTTT. Protein: CASSPRGRNTEAFF. V usage is TRBV7-9 and J usage is TRBJ1-1; 8 bases map to TRBD1. CDR1 and CDR2 (germline): SEHNR, FQNEAQ (reference sequence). Trimming took 5 bases from V and 1 from J; bases not matched to a gene: 3. The CDR3 runs to 14 residues.

The genes are TRBV27 and TRBJ1-5; TRBD1 might be the D (6 bases). From germline, CDR1 is MNHEY and CDR2 SMNVEV (reference sequence). The CDR3 is 14 amino acids. The V and J ends lost 2 bases and 3 bases respectively, with 8 bases between them. CDR3: CASSLGQFNQPQHF. The DNA for the CDR3 is TGTGCCAGCAGTTTAGGACAGTTCAATCAGCCCCAGCATTTT.

The chain recombines TRBV5-1 with TRBJ1-4; 7 positions agree with TRBD1. J gave up 8 bases and V 3 bases, and 16 bases lay outside the gene matches. There are 17 residues in the CDR3. CDR1 and CDR2 (germline): SGHRS, YFSETQ. CDR3 loop: CASSSSAGGGAGEKLFF. In nucleotides, the CDR3 is TGCGCCAGCAGCTCATCAGCGGGAGGGGGCGCAGGAGAAAAACTGTTTTTT.

V and J are TRBV6-5 and TRBJ1-1; 7 bases match TRBD1. CDR3 length: 16 amino acids. J lost 3 bases, V lost 4 bases, and 11 bases had no gene match. Germline CDR1 reads MNHEY; CDR2 reads SVGAGI. CDR3 loop: CASSSLGGGWYTEAFF. Here the CDR3 DNA reads TGTGCCAGCAGTTCCCTAGGGGGCGGGTGGTACACTGAAGCTTTCTTT.

This chain uses TRBV5-1 with TRBJ2-1, with TRBD2 identical over 9 bases. The CDR3 covers 15 residues. In germline, CDR1 is SGHRS, CDR2 YFSETQ. J lost 8 bases, V lost 0 bases, and 6 bases had no gene match. DNA for the CDR3: TGCGCCAGCAGCTTGGATGGGACTAGCCCCGATGAGCAGTTCTTC. Translating it yields CASSLDGTSPDEQFF.